The clone carrying this T cell receptor (beta chain) showed up just a few times. The antigen remains unidentified. The sample belongs to a study of vaccination and CD4 T cells after COVID-19. Study context: Each enrolled participant received a two-dose regimen of either BNT162b2 or mRNA-1273 vaccine. Controls had a CEFX pool, an HIV-1 Nef pool, or no peptide added.

Trimming took 6 bases from V and 4 from J, leaving 12 bases between them. CDR3 length equals 13 residues. The sample's treatment: approximately nine-day PBMC culture with coronavirus spike peptide pools or control peptides (ViraFEST assay). A negative selection step was used to isolate CD4+ T cells once culture had run for 10 to 11 days. Sequence data for DNA of cultured CD4+ T cells were generated by the Oncomine TCR Beta short-read assay. From the PCR reads, TCRdb called clonotypes with MiXCR, one entry per CDR3 protein. The table shows about 13,000 distinct CDR3 sequences, with around 44% occurring only once.

The TCR sequence derives from a human donor who had recovered from COVID-19. This chain joins TRBV12-3 or TRBV12-4 and TRBJ1-2; D remains ambiguous. Sequenced sample: CD4+ T cells from blood, cultured in vitro. This chain's CDR3 is CASSISGPYGYTF. In DNA, the CDR3 is TGTGCCAGCAGCATCAGCGGGCCCTATGGCTACACCTTC.